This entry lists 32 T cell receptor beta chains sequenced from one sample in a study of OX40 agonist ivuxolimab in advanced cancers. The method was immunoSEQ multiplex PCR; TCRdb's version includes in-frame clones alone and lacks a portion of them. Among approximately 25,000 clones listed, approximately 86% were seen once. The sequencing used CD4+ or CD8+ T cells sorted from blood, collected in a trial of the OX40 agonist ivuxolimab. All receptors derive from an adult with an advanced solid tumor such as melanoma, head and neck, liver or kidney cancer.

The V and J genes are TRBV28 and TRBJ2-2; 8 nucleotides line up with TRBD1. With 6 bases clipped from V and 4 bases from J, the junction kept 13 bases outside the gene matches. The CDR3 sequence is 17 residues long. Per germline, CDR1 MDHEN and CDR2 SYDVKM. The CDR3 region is CASSPTGVGRSTGELFF. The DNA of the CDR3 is TGTGCCAGCAGCCCGACAGGGGTGGGGCGTAGCACCGGGGAGCTGTTTTTT. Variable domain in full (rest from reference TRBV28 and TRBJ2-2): DVKVTQSSRYLVKRTGEKVFLECVQDMDHENMFWYRQDPGLGLRLIYFSYDVKMKEKGDIPEGYSVSREKKERFSLILESASTNQTSMYLCASSPTGVGRSTGELFFGEGSRLTVL.

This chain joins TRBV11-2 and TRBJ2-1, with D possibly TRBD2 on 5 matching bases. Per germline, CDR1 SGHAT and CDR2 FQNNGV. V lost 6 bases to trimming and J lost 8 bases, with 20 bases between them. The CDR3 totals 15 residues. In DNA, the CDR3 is TGTGCCAGCAGTTACCCGGGATCTCCATCATATGAGCAGTTCTTC. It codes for CASSYPGSPSYEQFF.

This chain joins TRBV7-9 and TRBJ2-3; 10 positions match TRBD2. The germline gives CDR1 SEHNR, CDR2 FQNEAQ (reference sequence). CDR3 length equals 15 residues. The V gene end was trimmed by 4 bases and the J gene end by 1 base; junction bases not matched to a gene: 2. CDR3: CASSWGTSGTDTQYF. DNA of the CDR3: TGTGCCAGCAGCTGGGGGACTAGCGGCACAGATACGCAGTATTTT.

The DNA of the CDR3 is TGTGCCAGCATCCGCGGGGATACGCAGTATTTT. Encoded protein: CASIRGDTQYF. The chain employs TRBV6-5 and TRBJ2-3; tentatively, D is TRBD2 (5 bases). Trimming cost V 7 bases and J 6 bases, with 8 bases left between them. The germline CDR1 and CDR2 sequences are MNHEY and SVGAGI. The CDR3 totals 11 residues.

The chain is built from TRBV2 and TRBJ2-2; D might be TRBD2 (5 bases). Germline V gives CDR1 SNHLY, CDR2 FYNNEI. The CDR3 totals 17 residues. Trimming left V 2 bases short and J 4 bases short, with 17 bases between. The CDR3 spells CASSEKWESTVTGELFF. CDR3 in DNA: TGTGCCAGCAGTGAAAAGTGGGAGAGTACCGTCACCGGGGAGCTGTTTTTT.

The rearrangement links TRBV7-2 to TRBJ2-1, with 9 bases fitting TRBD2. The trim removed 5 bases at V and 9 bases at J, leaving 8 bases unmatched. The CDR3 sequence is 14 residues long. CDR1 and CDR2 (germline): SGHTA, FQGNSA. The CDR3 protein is CASSLTGLAFEQFF. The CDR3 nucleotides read TGTGCCAGCAGCCTAACGGGACTAGCATTTGAGCAGTTCTTC.

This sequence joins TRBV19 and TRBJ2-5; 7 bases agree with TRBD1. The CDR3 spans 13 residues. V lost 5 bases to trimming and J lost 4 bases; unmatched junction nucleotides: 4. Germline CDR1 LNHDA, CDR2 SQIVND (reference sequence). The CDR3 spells CASSRDSTETQYF. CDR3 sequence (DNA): TGTGCCAGTAGTCGGGACAGCACAGAGACCCAGTACTTC.

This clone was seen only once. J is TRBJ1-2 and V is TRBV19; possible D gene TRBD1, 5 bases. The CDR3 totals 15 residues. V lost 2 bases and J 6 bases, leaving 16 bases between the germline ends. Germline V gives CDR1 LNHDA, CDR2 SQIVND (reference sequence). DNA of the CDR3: TGTGCCAGTAGTATATCATCAGGGTTGACCCATGGCTACACCTTC. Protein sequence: CASSISSGLTHGYTF.

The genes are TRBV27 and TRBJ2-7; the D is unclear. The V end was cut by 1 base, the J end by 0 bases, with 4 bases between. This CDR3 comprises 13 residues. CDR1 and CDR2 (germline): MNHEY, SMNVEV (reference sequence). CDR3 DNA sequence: TGTGCCAGCAGTTTATATGCCTCCTACGAGCAGTACTTC. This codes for CASSLYASYEQYF.

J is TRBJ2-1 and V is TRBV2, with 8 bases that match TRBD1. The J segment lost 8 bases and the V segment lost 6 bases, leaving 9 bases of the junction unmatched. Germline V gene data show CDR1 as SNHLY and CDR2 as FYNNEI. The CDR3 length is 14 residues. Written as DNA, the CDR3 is TGTGCCAGCAGCGACGGACAGGGAGTCCATGAGCAGTTCTTC. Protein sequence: CASSDGQGVHEQFF.

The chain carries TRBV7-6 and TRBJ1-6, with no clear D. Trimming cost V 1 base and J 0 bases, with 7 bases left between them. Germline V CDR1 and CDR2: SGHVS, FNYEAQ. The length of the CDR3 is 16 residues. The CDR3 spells CASSLGDSSYNSPLHF. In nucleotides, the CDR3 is TGTGCCAGCAGCTTAGGCGATAGCTCCTATAATTCACCCCTCCACTTT.

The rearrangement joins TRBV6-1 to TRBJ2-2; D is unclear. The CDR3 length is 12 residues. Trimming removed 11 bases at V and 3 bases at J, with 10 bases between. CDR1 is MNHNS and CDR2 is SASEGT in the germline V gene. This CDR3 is CAEQEDTGELFF. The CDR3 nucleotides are TGTGCCGAGCAGGAAGACACCGGGGAGCTGTTTTTT.

The CDR3: CAWSGGAEKLFF. Here the CDR3 DNA reads TGTGCCTGGAGTGGTGGGGCTGAAAAACTGTTTTTT. The chain has TRBV30 and TRBJ1-4; weak D call: TRBD1 (5 bases). V lost 1 base and J 7 bases, leaving 7 bases between the germline ends. The CDR3 has 12 amino acids. Germline values: CDR1 GTSNPN, CDR2 SVGIG (reference sequence).

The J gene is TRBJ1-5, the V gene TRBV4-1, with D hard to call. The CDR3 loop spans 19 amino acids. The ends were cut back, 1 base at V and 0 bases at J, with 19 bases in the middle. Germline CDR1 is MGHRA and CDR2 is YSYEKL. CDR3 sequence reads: CASSQGGYRRDNSNQPQHF. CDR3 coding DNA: TGCGCCAGCAGCCAAGGTGGCTACAGAAGGGATAATAGCAATCAGCCCCAGCATTTT.

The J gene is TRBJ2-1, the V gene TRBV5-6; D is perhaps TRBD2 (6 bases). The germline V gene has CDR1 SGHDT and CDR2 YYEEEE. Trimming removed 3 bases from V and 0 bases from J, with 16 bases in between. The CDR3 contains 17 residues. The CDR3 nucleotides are TGTGCCAGCAGCTCGGGGGTGGATGGGGTCTCCTACAATGAGCAGTTCTTC. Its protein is CASSSGVDGVSYNEQFF.

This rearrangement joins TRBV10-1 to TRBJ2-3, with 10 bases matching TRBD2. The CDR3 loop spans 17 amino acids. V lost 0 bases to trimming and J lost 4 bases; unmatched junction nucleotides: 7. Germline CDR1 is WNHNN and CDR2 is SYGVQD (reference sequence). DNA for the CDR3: TGCGCCAGCAGTGAGTCCCAGCGGGGGGGCCGGCCAGATACGCAGTATTTT. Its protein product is CASSESQRGGRPDTQYF.

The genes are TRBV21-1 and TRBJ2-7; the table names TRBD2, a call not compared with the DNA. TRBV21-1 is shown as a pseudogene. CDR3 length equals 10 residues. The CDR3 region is CASSPFKQYF. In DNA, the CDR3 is TGTGCCAGCAGCCCCTTTAAGCAGTACTTC.

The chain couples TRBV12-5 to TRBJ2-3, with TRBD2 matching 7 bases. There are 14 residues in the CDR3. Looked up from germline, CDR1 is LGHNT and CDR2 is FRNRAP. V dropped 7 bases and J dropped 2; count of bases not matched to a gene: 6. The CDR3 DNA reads TGTGCTAGTGCCTCTAGCGGTGACACAGATACGCAGTATTTT. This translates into CASASSGDTDTQYF.

The CDR3 nucleotides read TGCAGCGTTACACCCGAAGAGACCCAGTACTTC. This gives the protein CSVTPEETQYF. The chain carries TRBV29-1 and TRBJ2-5; D is unresolved. Trimming shortened V by 5 bases and J by 3 bases, and 7 bases separated the two germline ends. Germline V CDR1 and CDR2: SQVTM, ANQGSEA. The CDR3 has 11 amino acids.

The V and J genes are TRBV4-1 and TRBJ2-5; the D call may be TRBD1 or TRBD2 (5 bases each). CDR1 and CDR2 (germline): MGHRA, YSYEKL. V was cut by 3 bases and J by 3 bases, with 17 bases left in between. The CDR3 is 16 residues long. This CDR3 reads CASSHSPGEGEETQYF. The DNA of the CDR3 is TGCGCCAGCAGCCATTCCCCCGGGGAAGGGGAAGAGACCCAGTACTTC.

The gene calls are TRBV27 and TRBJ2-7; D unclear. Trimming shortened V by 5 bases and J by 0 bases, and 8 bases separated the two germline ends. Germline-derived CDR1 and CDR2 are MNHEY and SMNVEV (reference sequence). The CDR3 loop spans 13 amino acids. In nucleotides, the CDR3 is TGTGCCAGCAGTACGGCTAGCTCCTACGAGCAGTACTTC. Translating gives CASSTASSYEQYF.

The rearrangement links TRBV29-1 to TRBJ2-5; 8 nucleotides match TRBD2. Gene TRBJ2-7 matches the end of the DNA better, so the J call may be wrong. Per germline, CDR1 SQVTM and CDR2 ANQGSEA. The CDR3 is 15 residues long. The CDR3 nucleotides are TGCAGCGTTGAGACGCTAGCGGGCCTCTCCTACGAGCAGTACTTC. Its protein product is CSVETLAGLSYEQYF.

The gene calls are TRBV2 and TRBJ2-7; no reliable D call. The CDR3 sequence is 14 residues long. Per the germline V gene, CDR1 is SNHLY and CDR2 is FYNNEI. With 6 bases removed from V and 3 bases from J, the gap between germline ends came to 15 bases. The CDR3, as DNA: TGTGCCAGCAGCGACGCCAGGAATAACTACGAGCAGTACTTC. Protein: CASSDARNNYEQYF.

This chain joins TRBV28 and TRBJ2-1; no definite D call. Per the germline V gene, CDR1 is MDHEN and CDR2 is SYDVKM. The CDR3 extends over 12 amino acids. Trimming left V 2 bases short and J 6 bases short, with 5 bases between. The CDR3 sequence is CASSLDANEQFF. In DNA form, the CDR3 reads TGTGCCAGCAGTTTAGACGCCAATGAGCAGTTCTTC.

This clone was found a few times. CDR3 residues: CAIKRTDTQYF. The CDR3 bases are TGCGCCATTAAGCGGACAGATACGCAGTATTTT. V is TRBV10-2 and J is TRBJ2-3; perhaps TRBD2 as D (5 bases). The V and J ends lost 10 bases and 3 bases respectively, with 8 bases between them. Germline V gene data show CDR1 as WSHSY and CDR2 as SAAADI. The CDR3 is made up of 11 amino acids.

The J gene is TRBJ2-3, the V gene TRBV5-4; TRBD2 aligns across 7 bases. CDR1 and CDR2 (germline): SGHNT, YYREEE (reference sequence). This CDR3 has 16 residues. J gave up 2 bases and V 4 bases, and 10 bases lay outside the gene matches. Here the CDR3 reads CASSPFAGVTTDTQYF. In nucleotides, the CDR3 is TGTGCCAGCAGCCCGTTCGCGGGAGTGACCACAGATACGCAGTATTTT.

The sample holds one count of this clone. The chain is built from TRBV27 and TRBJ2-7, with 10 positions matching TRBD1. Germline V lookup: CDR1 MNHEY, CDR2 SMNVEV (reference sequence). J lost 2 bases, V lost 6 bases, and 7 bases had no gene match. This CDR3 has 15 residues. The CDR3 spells CASSPGQGVTYEQYF. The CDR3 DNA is TGTGCCAGCAGCCCCGGACAGGGGGTTACCTACGAGCAGTACTTC.

The CDR3 DNA is TGTGCCAGCCTTTCCTCTGGGGCCAACGTCCTGACTTTC. Amino acids: CASLSSGANVLTF. The chain links TRBV6-6 to TRBJ2-6; no clear D gene. The length of the CDR3 is 13 residues. With 8 bases removed from V and 0 bases from J, the gap between germline ends came to 5 bases. Per germline, CDR1 MNHNY and CDR2 SVGAGI (reference sequence).

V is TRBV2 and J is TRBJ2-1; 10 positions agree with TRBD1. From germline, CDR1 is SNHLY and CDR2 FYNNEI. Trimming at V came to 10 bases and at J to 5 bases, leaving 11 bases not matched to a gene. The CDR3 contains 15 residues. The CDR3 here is CAISGTGEWDNEQFF. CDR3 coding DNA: TGTGCCATATCCGGGACAGGGGAATGGGACAATGAGCAGTTCTTC.

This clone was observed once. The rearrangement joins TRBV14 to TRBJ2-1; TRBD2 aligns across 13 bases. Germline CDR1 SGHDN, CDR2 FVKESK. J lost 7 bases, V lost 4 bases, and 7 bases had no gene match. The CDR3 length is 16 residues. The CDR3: CASSPRTSGRGNEQFF. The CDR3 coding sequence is TGTGCCAGCAGCCCTCGGACTAGCGGGAGAGGGAATGAGCAGTTCTTC.

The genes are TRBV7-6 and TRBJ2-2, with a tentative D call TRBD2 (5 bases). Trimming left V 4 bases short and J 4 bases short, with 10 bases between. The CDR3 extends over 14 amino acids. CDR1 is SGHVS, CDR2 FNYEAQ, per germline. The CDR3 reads CASSSRDFTGELFF. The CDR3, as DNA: TGTGCCAGCAGCTCGAGGGATTTCACCGGGGAGCTGTTTTTT.

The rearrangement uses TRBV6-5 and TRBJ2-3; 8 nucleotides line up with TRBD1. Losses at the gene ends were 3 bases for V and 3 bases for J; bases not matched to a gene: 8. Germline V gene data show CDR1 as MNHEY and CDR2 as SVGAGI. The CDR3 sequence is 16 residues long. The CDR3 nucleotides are TGTGCCAGCAGTTATTCCGAGACAGGGGTGACAGATACGCAGTATTTT. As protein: CASSYSETGVTDTQYF.